The sample holds a few counts of the clone carrying this T cell receptor beta chain. This CDR3 is 14 amino acids long. Germline CDR1 reads MRHNA; CDR2 reads SNTAGT. The ends were cut back, 3 bases at V and 2 bases at J, with 7 bases in the middle. These data originate in a study of blood T cell repertoires in COVID-19. Whole-study context: From the United States, Italy and Spain came samples of acute and convalescent COVID-19. PBMCs, B-cell-depleted T cells, or T cells provided the cDNA or gDNA that made up the material.

The protocol was immunoSEQ multiplex PCR, while the TCRdb copy is restricted to in-frame clones and leaves out a portion. The data hold about 160,000 clones, with 75% to 90% observed a single time. The sequence was collected from a woman aged 80 or over with active or convalescent COVID-19. The sample comprised peripheral blood. The chain couples TRBV6-4 to TRBJ2-2; no clear D. The CDR3 DNA reads TGTGCCAGCAGTGAATTACACAACACCGGGGAGCTGTTTTTT. This codes for CASSELHNTGELFF.